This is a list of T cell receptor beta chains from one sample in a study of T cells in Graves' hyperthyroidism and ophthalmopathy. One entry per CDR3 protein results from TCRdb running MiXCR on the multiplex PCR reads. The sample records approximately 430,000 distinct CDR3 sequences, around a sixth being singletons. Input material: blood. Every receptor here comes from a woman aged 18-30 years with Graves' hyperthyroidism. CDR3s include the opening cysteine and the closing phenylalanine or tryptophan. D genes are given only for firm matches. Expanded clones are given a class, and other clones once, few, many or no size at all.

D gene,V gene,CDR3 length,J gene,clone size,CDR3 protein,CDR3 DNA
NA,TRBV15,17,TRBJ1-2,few,CATSRDRSGAGSGGYTF,TGTGCCACCAGCAGAGATCGGTCAGGGGCGGGATCGGGTGGCTACACCTTC
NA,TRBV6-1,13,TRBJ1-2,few,CASRVGKNYGYTF,TGTGCCAGCAGGGTGGGGAAGAACTATGGCTACACCTTC
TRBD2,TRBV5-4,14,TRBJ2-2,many,CASSSGGAAGELFF,TGTGCCAGCAGCAGCGGGGGGGCGGCCGGGGAGCTGTTTTTT
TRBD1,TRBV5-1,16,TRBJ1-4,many,CASSTGQGGTNEKLFF,TGCGCCAGCAGCACCGGACAGGGGGGAACTAATGAAAAACTGTTTTTT
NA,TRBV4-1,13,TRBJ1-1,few,CASSPPLGAEAFF,TGCGCCAGCAGCCCCCCCTTAGGGGCAGAAGCTTTCTTT
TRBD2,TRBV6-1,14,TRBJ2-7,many,CASSHGLAGNEQYF,TGTGCCAGCAGCCATGGACTAGCGGGGAACGAGCAGTACTTC
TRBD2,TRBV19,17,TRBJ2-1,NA,CASSIGLAGAEDNEQFF,TGTGCCAGTAGTATCGGCCTAGCGGGAGCAGAAGACAATGAGCAGTTCTTC
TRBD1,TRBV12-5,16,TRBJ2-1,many,CASGSVRDRGEGEQFF,TGTGCTAGTGGTAGCGTCCGGGACAGGGGGGAAGGTGAGCAGTTCTTC
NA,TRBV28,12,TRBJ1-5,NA,CAHRESNQPQHF,TGTGCCCACAGGGAGTCAAATCAGCCCCAGCATTTT
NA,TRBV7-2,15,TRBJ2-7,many,CASSLGDSNPYEQYF,TGTGCCAGCAGCTTAGGCGACAGCAACCCCTACGAGCAGTACTTC
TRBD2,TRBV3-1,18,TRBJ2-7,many,CASSQGGLAGYFFTEQYF,TGTGCCAGCAGCCAAGGAGGACTAGCGGGATACTTCTTCACCGAGCAGTACTTC
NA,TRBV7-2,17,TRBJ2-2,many,CASSLVGGPSNTGELFF,TGTGCCAGCAGCTTAGTCGGGGGGCCCTCGAACACCGGGGAGCTGTTTTTT
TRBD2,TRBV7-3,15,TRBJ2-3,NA,CASSTSGGPGDTQYF,TGTGCCAGCAGCACCAGCGGGGGGCCGGGGGATACGCAGTATTTT
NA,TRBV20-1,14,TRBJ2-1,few,CSARVGSGYNEQFF,TGCAGTGCTAGAGTTGGTAGCGGTTACAATGAGCAGTTCTTC
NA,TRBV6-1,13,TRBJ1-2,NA,CASTPGLNYGYTF,TGTGCCAGCACCCCGGGCCTTAACTATGGCTACACCTTC
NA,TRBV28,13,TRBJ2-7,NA,CASSSMRGYEQYF,TGTGCCAGCAGTTCTATGCGGGGCTACGAGCAGTACTTC
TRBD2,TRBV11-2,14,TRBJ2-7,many,CASSRTSGAYEQYF,TGTGCCAGCAGTCGGACTAGCGGGGCCTACGAGCAGTACTTC
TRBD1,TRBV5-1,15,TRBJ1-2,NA,CASSLATGANYGYTF,TGCGCCAGCAGCTTGGCTACAGGGGCGAACTATGGCTACACCTTC
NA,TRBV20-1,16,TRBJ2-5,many,CSARGGAETIQETQYF,TGCAGTGCTAGAGGTGGGGCGGAGACTATCCAAGAGACCCAGTACTTC
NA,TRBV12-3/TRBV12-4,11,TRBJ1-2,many,CASKQGDGYTF,TGTGCCAGCAAACAGGGTGATGGCTACACCTTC
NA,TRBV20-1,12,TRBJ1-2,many,CSARGGFGGYTF,TGCAGTGCTAGAGGAGGGTTTGGTGGCTACACCTTC
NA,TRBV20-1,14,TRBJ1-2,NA,CSARDLGGRYGYTF,TGCAGTGCTAGAGATCTGGGGGGCCGCTATGGCTACACCTTC
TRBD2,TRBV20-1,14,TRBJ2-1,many,CSASPGLAMGEQFF,TGCAGTGCTAGTCCGGGACTAGCAATGGGTGAGCAGTTCTTC
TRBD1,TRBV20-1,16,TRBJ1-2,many,CSAGPGQGGPYYGYTF,TGCAGTGCTGGGCCGGGACAGGGGGGTCCTTACTATGGCTACACCTTC
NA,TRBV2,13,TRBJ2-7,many,CASSEVPRTEQYF,TGTGCCAGCAGTGAGGTCCCTCGGACCGAGCAGTACTTC
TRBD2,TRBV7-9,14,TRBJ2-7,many,CASTPSGVSYEQYF,TGTGCCAGCACCCCCAGCGGGGTATCCTACGAGCAGTACTTC
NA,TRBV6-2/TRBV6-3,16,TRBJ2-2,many,CASKFGGQGLTGELFF,TGTGCCAGCAAGTTCGGCGGGCAGGGCCTTACCGGGGAGCTGTTTTTT
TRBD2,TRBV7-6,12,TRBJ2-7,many,CASSDRSGRQYF,TGTGCCAGCAGTGACCGTAGCGGGAGGCAGTACTTC